This TCR beta chain was observed in a study of blood T cell repertoires in COVID-19 (dated by TCRdb to about 2020). General notes on the study: Samples covering the acute and convalescent phases of COVID-19 were provided by collaborators in the United States, Italy and Spain. Where available, HLA class I and class II types were obtained from metadata supplied by the sample provider rather than from assay-based typing. Sample metadata almost always included a de-identified subject ID, COVID-19 status, age in years and sex. The dataset comprised deeply sampled blood TCRbeta repertoires from subjects exposed to, actively infected with, or recovered from COVID-19. The prospective study material was composed of cDNA or gDNA derived from T cells, B-cell-depleted T cells, or PBMCs. The samples were drawn from the first 160 participants of the ongoing ImmuneRACE study and from 1,200 or so subjects provided by 6 global collaborators. The repertoires were released in a freely available public database intended as a resource for research on the immune response to SARS-CoV-2.

Comment on this clone: The antigen it binds to is not known. Qualities for individual bases were not recorded, and no much larger clone is one base off.

TCRbeta CDR3 regions were amplified from genomic DNA using the immunoSEQ Assay, a bias-controlled multiplex PCR. On the authors' methods: The number of nucleated cells in each sample was estimated from the amplification of reference gene primers within the assay. To quantify the absolute abundance of each unique TCRbeta CDR3 rearrangement, sequence reads were collapsed and filtered. For each sample, productive Simpson clonality was calculated as the square root of Simpson's diversity index across productive rearrangements. The table comes from immuneACCESS by way of TCRdb, which keeps in-frame sequences with V and J called. Part of the clones is missing from these tables; in studies checked, under half for an unresolved V gene and the rest for unknown reasons. Clonal size and the V and J genes are those of that table, whereas D and trimming came from the DNA. The sample has under 450,000 clones on record, approximately 90% of them singletons. The top ten clonotypes cover 0.8% to 0.9% of the sample.

What the authors observed across the whole study: The amount of clinical and demographic metadata varied by source and participant and was provided uncurated.

The cysteine opens and the phenylalanine closes a CDR3 of 14 amino acids. Left in the record is the CDR3 DNA by itself, 42 bases read in frame from the first base. According to the germline V gene (reference sequence), CDR1 reads SGHNT and CDR2 reads YYREEE. V is pared back by 1 base and J by 3 bases, with 10 bases lying between the germline termini. Participants in the prospective study were enrolled through a virtual design, were aged about 18 to 89 years, and lived in roughly 24 United States geographic areas. In the prospective study, participants were assigned to cohorts based on the clinical history participants reported in a screening survey and a study questionnaire. Exposed participants had been in contact, within 2 weeks of entering the study, with a person who had a PCR-confirmed or clinician-diagnosed case of COVID-19. In the prospective study, mobile phlebotomists collected whole blood, serum and a nasopharyngeal or oropharyngeal swab from each participant. Additional blood draws and questionnaires over an approximately two-month period could optionally be provided by prospective study participants. Before DNA extraction, blood samples from the prospective study were shipped at room temperature or frozen.

The receptor's source is a woman aged 40 to 49 who had been exposed to COVID-19. The sample consisted of PBMCs or T cells enriched from blood (not recorded which). The chain is made from TRBV5-4 and TRBJ2-5; TRBD2 is possibly the D segment (5 matching bases). Here the CDR3 is given as CASSLIQREETQYF. The nucleotide sequence reads as follows: TGTGCCAGCAGCTTGATCCAGAGGGAAGAGACCCAGTACTTC. With all but the CDR3 taken from the reference TRBV5-4 and TRBJ2-5 genes, the full variable domain is: ETGVTQSPTHLIKTRGQQVTLRCSSQSGHNTVSWYQQALGQGPQFIFQYYREEENGRGNFPPRFSGLQFPNYSSELNVNALELDDSALYLCASSLIQREETQYFGPGTRLLVL.